In this sample, the clone carrying this T cell receptor beta chain turned up many times. The target antigen is unknown. TCR beta CDR3 sequences were amplified from RNA transcripts. A first-round RT-PCR of the TCR CDR3 used the HTBI primer set. TCRdb used MiXCR to reprocess the multiplex PCR reads, holding one entry per CDR3 protein. The data contain some 700,000 distinct CDR3 sequences, 17% of them singletons. Hyperthyroidism of Graves' type that showed no ophthalmopathy progression within 18 months was stable. An approximately 10 ml volume of fresh peripheral blood provided the PBMCs. The sample is drawn from a study of T cells in Graves' hyperthyroidism and ophthalmopathy. Study conclusions and caveats: Separating ophthalmopathy from stable hyperthyroidism was achieved by a 13 V-J model. Ophthalmopathy onset followed model prediction by a median about 6.9 months.

The sequenced sample was blood. This clonotype originated in a man aged 45-60 years with Graves' hyperthyroidism.

The CDR3 loop reads CASRAGGGQETQYF. The CDR3 bases are TGTGCCAGCAGGGCAGGGGGGGGACAAGAGACCCAGTACTTC. The J gene is TRBJ2-5, the V gene TRBV12-3 or TRBV12-4; TRBD1 or TRBD2 may be the D gene (7 bases each). The V end was cut by 6 bases, the J end by 2 bases, with 13 bases between. The CDR3 has 14 residues.